Below, 2 T cell receptor beta chains from the same sample are listed, as sequenced in a study of regulatory T cells in long-lasting Graves disease. Time point specified: persistent/refractory GD, antithyroid drugs over 5 years with positive TRAb. PBMC RNA was the source of the TCR library. CDR3-region Arm-PCR and iRepertoire HTBI primers produced the TCR beta libraries. TCRdb re-called the multiplex PCR reads with MiXCR, one entry per CDR3 protein. The table has hundreds of thousands of distinct CDR3 sequences, 20% to 25% seen once. The sequences come from peripheral blood mononuclear cells (PBMCs), collected when the disease was refractory, from a patient treated with antithyroid drugs. These receptors came from a female donor with Graves disease.

The genes are TRBV18 and TRBJ1-5, with D uncertain. With 3 bases removed from V and 5 bases from J, the gap between germline ends came to 8 bases. Germline CDR1 and CDR2: KGHSH and LQKENI. The CDR3 sequence is 13 residues long. CDR3 DNA: TGTGCCAGCTCACCCTTGGACGATCAGCCCCAGCATTTT. The encoded protein is CASSPLDDQPQHF.

This clonotype has just a few counts. The chain employs TRBV14 and TRBJ2-7; 11 bases are a match to TRBD1. CDR1 and CDR2 from the germline V gene are SGHDN and FVKESK. V trimming: 3 bases; J trimming: 5 bases; junction bases outside the gene matches: 6. This CDR3 has 15 residues. CDR3 region: CASSQGQGGTDEQYF. CDR3 coding DNA: TGTGCCAGCAGCCAGGGACAGGGGGGAACCGACGAGCAGTACTTC.